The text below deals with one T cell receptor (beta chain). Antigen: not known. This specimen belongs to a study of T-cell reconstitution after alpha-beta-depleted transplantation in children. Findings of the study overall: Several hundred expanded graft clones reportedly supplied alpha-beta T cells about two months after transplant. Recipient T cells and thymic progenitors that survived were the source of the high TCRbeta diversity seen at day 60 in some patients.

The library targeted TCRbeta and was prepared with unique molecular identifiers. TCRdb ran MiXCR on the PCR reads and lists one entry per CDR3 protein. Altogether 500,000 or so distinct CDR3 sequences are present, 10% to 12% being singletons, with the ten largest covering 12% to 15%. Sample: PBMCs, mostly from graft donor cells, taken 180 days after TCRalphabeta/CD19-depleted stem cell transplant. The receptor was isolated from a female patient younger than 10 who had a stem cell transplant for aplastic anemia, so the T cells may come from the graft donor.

CDR3 loop: CASSYSGQDITGELFF. CDR3 bases: TGTGCCAGCAGTTACTCCGGACAGGACATCACCGGGGAGCTGTTTTTT. The chain couples TRBV6-5 to TRBJ2-2; 7 bases are shared with TRBD1. The trim removed 0 bases at V and 4 bases at J, leaving 5 bases unmatched. The CDR3 has 16 residues. CDR1 and CDR2 from the germline V gene are MNHEY and SVGAGI.